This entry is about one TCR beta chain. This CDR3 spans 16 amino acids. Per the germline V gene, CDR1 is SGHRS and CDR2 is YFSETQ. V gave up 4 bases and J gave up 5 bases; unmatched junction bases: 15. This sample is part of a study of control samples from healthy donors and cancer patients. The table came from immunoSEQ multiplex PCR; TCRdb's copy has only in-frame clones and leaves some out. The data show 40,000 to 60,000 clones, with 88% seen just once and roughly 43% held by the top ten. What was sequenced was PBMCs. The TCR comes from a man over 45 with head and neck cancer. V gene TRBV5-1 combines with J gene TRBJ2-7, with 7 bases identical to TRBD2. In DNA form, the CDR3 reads TGCGCCAGCAGCATCCCCGGACTAGGGCGATGGAACGAGCAGTACTTC. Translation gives CASSIPGLGRWNEQYF.